A single sample is the source of the 7 T cell receptor beta chains below, sequenced in a study of T cells in Graves' hyperthyroidism and ophthalmopathy. TCR beta CDR3 regions were amplified from RNA. First-round RT-PCR targeting the TCR CDR3 was performed with the HTBI primer set. TCRdb analysed the multiplex PCR reads with MiXCR anew, one entry per CDR3 protein. Altogether 350,000 to 400,000 distinct CDR3 sequences are present, about 18% being singletons, with the ten largest covering 35% to 45%. Sequences were obtained from blood. The receptor source for this set is a man aged 18 to 30 with Graves' ophthalmopathy.

About this clonotype: Given a much more abundant clone one base away, this may be a read error. The V gene is TRBV2, the J gene TRBJ1-4; unclear D gene. Trimming pared 4 bases from V and 12 bases from J, leaving 15 bases between. The CDR3 runs to 13 residues. CDR1 is SNHLY, CDR2 FYNNEI, per germline. The CDR3 sequence: CASSVGLREELFF. CDR3 nucleotide sequence: TGTGCCAGCAGTGTAGGATTGCGAGAAGAACTGTTTTTT.

In its sample, this clonotype was seen many times. The chain combines TRBV5-1 with TRBJ1-1; D not resolved. CDR3 length: 13 amino acids. In germline, CDR1 is SGHRS, CDR2 YFSETQ. V gave up 0 bases and J gave up 3 bases, with 6 bases separating them. The DNA of the CDR3 is TGCGCCAGCAGCTTGGATGGGGACACTGAAGCTTTCTTT. It encodes CASSLDGDTEAFF. Filled out from reference TRBV5-1 and TRBJ1-1, the complete variable domain reads KAGVTQTPRYLIKTRGQQVTLSCSPISGHRSVSWYQQTPGQGLQFLFEYFSETQRNKGNFPGRFSGRQFSNSRSEMNVSTLELGDSALYLCASSLDGDTEAFFGQGTRLTVV.

J is TRBJ1-5 and V is TRBV6-1; D unclear. V was trimmed by 0 bases and J by 5 bases, leaving 8 bases between them. This CDR3 spans 14 amino acids. Germline assignment: CDR1 MNHNS and CDR2 SASEGT. As DNA, the CDR3 is TGTGCCAGCAGTGAAGCGCCCAGGTATCAGCCCCAGCATTTT. Translation gives CASSEAPRYQPQHF.

This clonotype was seen ten or more times. V and J are TRBV20-1 and TRBJ2-7, with 10 bases aligning to TRBD1. The CDR3 runs to 13 residues. J lost 1 base, V lost 6 bases, and 3 bases had no gene match. The germline CDR1 and CDR2 sequences are DFQATT and SNEGSKA (reference sequence). The CDR3 here is CSAGGQGSYEQYF. DNA for the CDR3: TGCAGTGCGGGGGGACAGGGGTCCTACGAGCAGTACTTC.

Worth noting for this clonotype: This may arise from a read error, as a much more abundant clone is one base away. The chain carries TRBV27 and TRBJ2-7; 7 bases line up with TRBD2. CDR1 is MNHEY, CDR2 SMNVEV, per germline (reference sequence). This CDR3 has 15 amino acids. The CDR3 DNA is TGTGTCAGCAGCCGGGCGGGGGAATCCCTCTACGAGCAGTACTTC. Translating it yields CVSSRAGESLYEQYF.

The chain carries TRBV3-1 and TRBJ2-2; 10 nucleotides line up with TRBD2. The junction had 4 bases not matched to a gene; V was cut back by 2 bases and J by 4 bases. CDR1 is LGHDT, CDR2 YNNKEL, per germline (reference sequence). CDR3 length: 16 amino acids. In nucleotides, the CDR3 is TGTGCCAGCAGCCAATTTAGCGGGGGGATCACCGGGGAGCTGTTTTTT. Translation gives CASSQFSGGITGELFF. The entire variable domain, with the rest obtained from reference TRBV3-1 and TRBJ2-2, is as follows: DTAVSQTPKYLVTQMGNDKSIKCEQNLGHDTMYWYKQDSKKFLKIMFSYNNKELIINETVPNRFSPKSPDKAHLNLHINSLELGDSAVYFCASSQFSGGITGELFFGEGSRLTVL.

The chain links TRBV28 to TRBJ1-2; D is possibly TRBD1 (5 bases). The CDR3 loop spans 14 amino acids. CDR1 is MDHEN and CDR2 is SYDVKM in the germline V gene. Trimming took 2 bases from V and 0 from J, leaving 7 bases between them. CDR3 sequence reads: CASSLPGANYGYTF. For the CDR3, the DNA is TGTGCCAGCAGTTTACCGGGGGCTAACTATGGCTACACCTTC.